A single sample is the source of the 26 T cell receptor beta chains below, sequenced in a study of OX40 agonist ivuxolimab in advanced cancers. Clones were sequenced by immunoSEQ multiplex PCR, and TCRdb holds only the in-frame ones, with some missing. Of 55,000 to 65,000 clones detected, 85% appear once; the ten largest clones hold 3.5% to 4%. The sequencing here drew on CD4+ or CD8+ T cells sorted from blood, taken in a trial of the OX40 agonist ivuxolimab. All receptors come from an adult with an advanced solid tumor such as melanoma, head and neck, liver or kidney cancer.

V usage is TRBV5-1 and J usage is TRBJ2-1; 10 bases map to TRBD2. The junction had 8 bases not matched to a gene; V was cut back by 4 bases and J by 4 bases. This CDR3 contains 16 residues. Per germline, CDR1 SGHRS and CDR2 YFSETQ. The CDR3, as DNA: TGCGCCAGCAGCCCTGAACCTAGCGGGAGTTACAATGAGCAGTTCTTC. Encoded protein: CASSPEPSGSYNEQFF.

The chain recombines TRBV28 with TRBJ1-2; 10 bases map to TRBD1. Trimming at V came to 6 bases and at J to 2 bases, leaving 3 bases not matched to a gene. Germline-derived CDR1 and CDR2 are MDHEN and SYDVKM. The CDR3 length is 14 residues. The CDR3 nucleotides read TGTGCCAGCAGCCGGGACAGGGGCAACTATGGCTACACCTTC. This codes for CASSRDRGNYGYTF.

The J gene is TRBJ2-5, the V gene TRBV28; D remains unclear. Germline CDR1 MDHEN, CDR2 SYDVKM. The CDR3 runs to 16 residues. V shed 7 bases and J shed 0 bases, with 18 bases lying between them. The CDR3 reads CASTLGRLRYQETQYF. DNA for the CDR3: TGTGCCAGCACCCTGGGCAGGTTACGGTACCAAGAGACCCAGTACTTC.

The J gene is TRBJ2-5, the V gene TRBV5-1; 15 bases are a match to TRBD2. The closer fit of TRBJ2-7 to the DNA end suggests the J call may be wrong. CDR1 is SGHRS and CDR2 is YFSETQ in the germline V gene. The CDR3 spans 16 residues. This CDR3 reads CASSTGLAGGWYEQYF. CDR3 nucleotide sequence: TGCGCCAGCAGCACGGGACTAGCGGGAGGATGGTACGAGCAGTACTTC.

The rearrangement uses TRBV28 and TRBJ1-5, with 11 bases matching TRBD1. Germline V gene data show CDR1 as MDHEN and CDR2 as SYDVKM. V shed 6 bases and J 4 bases; nucleotides not matched to a gene: 2. This CDR3 spans 14 amino acids. The CDR3 DNA is TGTGCCAGCAGGGACAGGGGGCGAAATCAGCCCCAGCATTTT. Translation: CASRDRGRNQPQHF. Combining the CDR3 with reference TRBV28 and TRBJ1-5 gives the whole variable domain DVKVTQSSRYLVKRTGEKVFLECVQDMDHENMFWYRQDPGLGLRLIYFSYDVKMKEKGDIPEGYSVSREKKERFSLILESASTNQTSMYLCASRDRGRNQPQHFGDGTRLSIL.

There are a few counts of this clone. The chain couples TRBV5-4 to TRBJ1-1, with a possible D match to TRBD1 (6 bases). CDR3 length equals 13 residues. The germline V and J ends were trimmed by 2 bases and 7 bases, with 12 bases remaining between them. Germline-derived CDR1 and CDR2 are SGHNT and YYREEE (reference sequence). The CDR3 spells CASSLGGNYEAFF. For the CDR3, the DNA is TGTGCCAGCAGCTTAGGGGGAAATTATGAAGCTTTCTTT.

V is TRBV5-1 and J is TRBJ2-2, with 12 positions matching TRBD2. V dropped 0 bases and J dropped 5; count of bases not matched to a gene: 2. The CDR3 runs to 16 residues. Germline V lookup: CDR1 SGHRS, CDR2 YFSETQ. The CDR3 loop reads CASSLGTSGETGELFF. The CDR3 nucleotides are TGCGCCAGCAGCTTGGGGACTAGCGGGGAGACCGGGGAGCTGTTTTTT.

In the case of this clone: Germline and junction disagree at one end, which may indicate a read error. The CDR3 spells CASSFDRGTETQYF. The CDR3 nucleotides are TGTGCTAGCAGCTTCGACAGGGGCACGGAGACCCAGTACTTC. The rearrangement joins TRBV7-7 to TRBJ2-5; 8 nucleotides line up with TRBD1. The germline V gene encodes CDR1 SSHAT and CDR2 FNYEAQ (reference sequence). The CDR3 is 14 amino acids. Combining the CDR3 with reference TRBV7-7 and TRBJ2-5 gives the whole variable domain GAGVSQSPRYKVTKRGQDVTLRCDPISSHATLYWYQQALGQGPEFLTYFNYEAQPDKSGLPSDRFSAERPEGSISTLTIQRTEQRDSAMYRCASSFDRGTETQYFGPGTRLLVL.

The chain combines TRBV7-6 with TRBJ2-1, with 16 nucleotides matching TRBD2. CDR1 is SGHVS and CDR2 is FNYEAQ in the germline V gene. The CDR3 totals 19 residues. V shed 1 base and J 7 bases; nucleotides not matched to a gene: 10. The CDR3 sequence: CASSLGMGTSGRAWNEQFF. The CDR3 nucleotides are TGTGCCAGCAGCTTAGGTATGGGGACTAGCGGGAGGGCGTGGAATGAGCAGTTCTTC.

This rearrangement joins TRBV7-9 to TRBJ1-2; the D is unclear. The CDR3 runs to 14 residues. Germline V lookup: CDR1 SEHNR, CDR2 FQNEAQ (reference sequence). Trimming removed 5 bases at V and 1 base at J, with 11 bases between. The DNA of the CDR3 is TGTGCCAGCAGCCCGGACGGATTTAACTATGGCTACACCTTC. Its translation is CASSPDGFNYGYTF.

CDR3 nucleotide sequence: TGTGCCACCACCAACAGGGCCTCTAATGAAAAACTGTTTTTT. Translating gives CATTNRASNEKLFF. The genes are TRBV15 and TRBJ1-4; D is perhaps TRBD1 (6 bases). V was cut by 7 bases and J by 3 bases, with 12 bases left in between. The CDR3 length is 14 residues. Germline CDR1 reads LNHNV; CDR2 reads YYDKDF (reference sequence).

The chain uses TRBV28 and TRBJ2-2; the D gene could be TRBD1 or TRBD2 (6 bases each). Trimming took off 7 bases at V and 4 bases at J, with 16 bases between the two ends. This CDR3 is built from 15 residues. CDR1 is MDHEN, CDR2 SYDVKM, per germline. DNA of the CDR3: TGTGCCAGCATCCCAATCGGAGGGGGCACCGGGGAGCTGTTTTTT. This sequence encodes CASIPIGGGTGELFF. The full variable domain, completed using reference TRBV28 and TRBJ2-2, is DVKVTQSSRYLVKRTGEKVFLECVQDMDHENMFWYRQDPGLGLRLIYFSYDVKMKEKGDIPEGYSVSREKKERFSLILESASTNQTSMYLCASIPIGGGTGELFFGEGSRLTVL.

The chain recombines TRBV18 with TRBJ2-5, with D possibly called TRBD1 or TRBD2 (5 bases each). Trimming took off 2 bases at V and 4 bases at J, with 14 bases between the two ends. This CDR3 is 15 amino acids long. Per the germline V gene, CDR1 is KGHSH and CDR2 is LQKENI. Here the CDR3 DNA reads TGTGCCAGCTCACCATGGGACGGCCAGGGAGAGACCCAGTACTTC. It translates to CASSPWDGQGETQYF.

The chain uses TRBV29-1 and TRBJ2-5; 7 nucleotides line up with TRBD1. J gave up 1 base and V 5 bases, and 4 bases lay outside the gene matches. Germline V gene lookup returns CDR1 SQVTM and CDR2 ANQGSEA. The CDR3 covers 13 residues. The CDR3: CSVLRQGQETQYF. The CDR3 region has the DNA TGCAGCGTTCTAAGACAGGGCCAAGAGACCCAGTACTTC.

The V gene is TRBV10-3, the J gene TRBJ2-2; possibly TRBD1 for D (6 bases). Germline V gives CDR1 ENHRY, CDR2 SYGVKD. The CDR3 consists of 13 residues. V shed 9 bases and J shed 1 base, with 9 bases lying between them. Written as DNA, the CDR3 is TGTGCCATTGAGGGACAGAACACCGGGGAGCTGTTTTTT. Its protein product is CAIEGQNTGELFF.

In DNA, the CDR3 is TGTGCCAGCTCACCACTCCCGGGACAGCCTAATGAAAAACTGTTTTTT. Protein product: CASSPLPGQPNEKLFF. The gene calls are TRBV18 and TRBJ1-4, with TRBD1 matching over 7 bases. CDR1 and CDR2 from the germline V gene are KGHSH and LQKENI. The CDR3 totals 16 residues. V shed 1 base, J shed 3 bases, and the junction held 5 bases outside the gene matches.

V is TRBV5-6 and J is TRBJ1-1; 9 bases line up with TRBD1. The CDR3 covers 15 residues. CDR1 SGHDT and CDR2 YYEEEE come from the germline V gene. Trimming removed 2 bases from V and 5 bases from J; junction bases left unmatched: 7. CDR3 DNA: TGTGCCAGCAGCTTTCCCGACAGGGGGATAACTGAAGCTTTCTTT. This translates into CASSFPDRGITEAFF.

In its sample, this clone was seen a few times. CDR3 protein: CASRLGADTQYF. The CDR3 DNA is TGTGCCAGCAGGCTAGGCGCAGATACGCAGTATTTT. The chain links TRBV27 to TRBJ2-3; D gene unclear. CDR1 is MNHEY and CDR2 is SMNVEV in the germline V gene (reference sequence). Trimming removed 6 bases at V and 4 bases at J, with 8 bases between. The CDR3 runs 12 residues.

The chain has TRBV7-8 and TRBJ2-7, with 9 bases aligning to TRBD2. Germline V gene sequence: CDR1 SGHVS, CDR2 FQNEAQ. This CDR3 comprises 17 residues. The V and J ends lost 0 bases and 0 bases, in that order; junction bases with no gene match: 6. The DNA for the CDR3 is TGTGCCAGCAGCTTAGCATCCTGGGGACTAGCCTCCTACGAGCAGTACTTC. It is translated as CASSLASWGLASYEQYF.

The V and J genes are TRBV13 and TRBJ2-7; a weak D match, TRBD1 (5 bases). The CDR3 spans 13 residues. Looked up from germline, CDR1 is PRHDT and CDR2 is FYEKMQ (reference sequence). The ends were cut back, 5 bases at V and 2 bases at J, with 10 bases in the middle. Here the CDR3 reads CASSLTQAYEQYF. Here the CDR3 DNA reads TGTGCCAGCAGCCTGACACAGGCCTACGAGCAGTACTTC.

This rearrangement joins TRBV6-6 to TRBJ2-2; D is unresolved. Per the germline V gene, CDR1 is MNHNY and CDR2 is SVGAGI (reference sequence). Trimming stripped 7 bases from V and 7 bases from J, with 7 bases between. The length of the CDR3 is 11 residues. CDR3 nucleotides: TGTGCCAGCAATGAATACGGGGAGCTGTTTTTT. This gives the protein CASNEYGELFF.

The chain recombines TRBV6-6 with TRBJ1-6; tentatively, D is TRBD1 (5 bases). The CDR3 length is 16 residues. Germline V gene sequence: CDR1 MNHNY, CDR2 SVGAGI (reference sequence). The V end was cut by 4 bases, the J end by 7 bases, with 17 bases between. This CDR3 is CASSSQDPSANSPLHF. CDR3 sequence (DNA): TGTGCCAGCAGTTCACAGGATCCTTCGGCGAATTCACCCCTCCACTTT.

The rearrangement links TRBV15 to TRBJ1-5; weak D call: TRBD1 (6 bases). Germline V gene lookup returns CDR1 LNHNV and CDR2 YYDKDF (reference sequence). Trimming stripped 5 bases from V and 8 bases from J, with 16 bases between. The CDR3 sequence is 14 residues long. CDR3 nucleotides: TGTGCCACCAGCCCGGAGACAGGAACGGAGCCCCAGCATTTT. As protein: CATSPETGTEPQHF. Complete variable domain (other parts from reference TRBV15 and TRBJ1-5): DAMVIQNPRYQVTQFGKPVTLSCSQTLNHNVMYWYQQKSSQAPKLLFHYYDKDFNNEADTPDNFQSRRPNTSFCFLDIRSPGLGDTAMYLCATSPETGTEPQHFGDGTRLSIL.

This CDR3 is CASSQEGGTPNEQYF. CDR3 bases: TGTGCCAGCAGCCAAGAGGGCGGGACTCCAAACGAGCAGTACTTC. V is TRBV4-2 and J is TRBJ2-7, with D possibly TRBD2 on 6 matching bases. Germline lookup yields CDR1 LGHNA and CDR2 YNFKEQ. This CDR3 comprises 15 residues. Trimming stripped 0 bases from V and 5 bases from J, with 14 bases between.

This clone appeared a single time. The chain links TRBV19 to TRBJ2-7, with a weak D call TRBD2 (7 bases). The CDR3 sequence is 14 residues long. Trimming cost V 5 bases and J 6 bases, with 17 bases left between them. Germline loops: CDR1 LNHDA, CDR2 SQIVND (reference sequence). CDR3 bases: TGTGCCAGTAGTCCGCGGGGGCCTTCTGTCGAGCAGTACTTC. Translated: CASSPRGPSVEQYF.

The chain uses TRBV7-2 and TRBJ2-1; TRBD1 matches at 8 bases. The trim removed 5 bases at V and 3 bases at J, leaving 9 bases unmatched. This CDR3 is built from 16 residues. Germline CDR1 is SGHTA and CDR2 is FQGNSA. CDR3 sequence reads: CASSLKPGQVYNEQFF. The CDR3 DNA follows: TGTGCCAGCAGCCTCAAACCGGGACAGGTCTACAATGAGCAGTTCTTC.